The 22 T cell receptor beta chains in this list originate from one sample, sequenced in a study of brain T cells in children with intractable seizures. Clones were read by immunoSEQ multiplex PCR, and TCRdb kept only the in-frame ones, dropping some. This table holds about 320,000 clones, roughly 93% found once. The time point denotes: blood from clinic visit 5 months post-surgery; TSC patient then seizure free. The source was peripheral blood, collected 4 to 6 months after surgery. These receptors were collected from a boy under two years old with tuberous sclerosis and intractable seizures.

This chain uses TRBV9 with TRBJ2-3; 10 positions match TRBD2. Germline V gene sequence: CDR1 SGDLS, CDR2 YYNGEE. V was clipped by 4 bases and J by 3 bases; unmatched bases: 2. The CDR3 loop spans 14 amino acids. The CDR3 region is CASSLAGVTDTQYF. In DNA, the CDR3 is TGTGCCAGCAGCCTAGCGGGAGTAACAGATACGCAGTATTTT.

The chain uses TRBV10-1 and TRBJ1-1, with a weak D call TRBD1 (6 bases). Germline CDR1 and CDR2: WNHNN and SYGVQD (reference sequence). The CDR3 length is 13 residues. The V end lost 7 bases, the J end lost 5 bases, and 14 bases lay between the germline ends. The CDR3 DNA follows: TGCGCCAGCACCTCGAAGGGGGGGACTGAAGCTTTCTTT. Its translation is CASTSKGGTEAFF.

The chain employs TRBV20-1 and TRBJ2-7; D gene uncertain. V was trimmed by 3 bases and J by 1 base, leaving 13 bases between them. Germline CDR1 reads DFQATT; CDR2 reads SNEGSKA (reference sequence). The CDR3 loop spans 14 amino acids. This CDR3 reads CSASGLWLSYEQYF. CDR3 coding DNA: TGCAGTGCTAGTGGGCTATGGCTGTCCTACGAGCAGTACTTC.

The gene calls are TRBV6-5 and TRBJ1-4; no firm D call. Germline V gene sequence: CDR1 MNHEY, CDR2 SVGAGI. The ends were cut back, 0 bases at V and 5 bases at J, with 7 bases in the middle. This CDR3 comprises 14 residues. The CDR3 DNA sequence: TGTGCCAGCAGTTACTCACTAAGGAATGAAAAACTGTTTTTT. Translating gives CASSYSLRNEKLFF.

The V call is TRBV5-6, the J call TRBJ2-5; D is perhaps TRBD1 or TRBD2 (6 bases each). Germline CDR1 is SGHDT and CDR2 is YYEEEE. This CDR3 region has 11 residues. The CDR3 sequence is CAGGPRETQYF. CDR3 coding DNA: TGTGCGGGGGGCCCTCGGGAGACCCAGTACTTC.

This chain connects TRBV12-5 to TRBJ1-1, with TRBD1 matching over 9 bases. Germline assignment: CDR1 LGHNT and CDR2 FRNRAP. The CDR3 has 18 residues. Losses at the gene ends were 0 bases for V and 8 bases for J; bases not matched to a gene: 16. CDR3 DNA: TGTGCTAGTGGTTTGGTACGGACAGGGGTATGGTCTGAGCCCGAAGCTTTCTTT. Protein sequence: CASGLVRTGVWSEPEAFF.

This clone was found once. This sequence joins TRBV11-2 and TRBJ2-5; D possibly uses TRBD1 or TRBD2 (5 bases each). The CDR3 consists of 15 residues. Per germline, CDR1 SGHAT and CDR2 FQNNGV. V lost 1 base and J 5 bases, leaving 14 bases between the germline ends. The CDR3 protein is CASSLGARGPETQYF. CDR3 bases: TGTGCCAGCAGCTTAGGGGCGAGGGGTCCCGAGACCCAGTACTTC.

V and J are TRBV19 and TRBJ1-1, with TRBD1 as a possible D gene (5 bases). Deletions cut 4 bases from V and 1 base from J, with 7 bases between. The CDR3 sequence is 13 residues long. Germline CDR1 reads LNHDA; CDR2 reads SQIVND (reference sequence). The DNA for the CDR3 is TGTGCCAGTAGTAAGGACACGAACACTGAAGCTTTCTTT. Translated, it gives CASSKDTNTEAFF. Supplemented by reference TRBV19 and TRBJ1-1, the full variable domain reads DGGITQSPKYLFRKEGQNVTLSCEQNLNHDAMYWYRQDPGQGLRLIYYSQIVNDFQKGDIAEGYSVSREKKESFPLTVTSAQKNPTAFYLCASSKDTNTEAFFGQGTRLTVV.

This rearrangement joins TRBV19 to TRBJ2-7; 8 bases are a match to TRBD1. From germline, CDR1 is LNHDA and CDR2 SQIVND (reference sequence). This CDR3 contains 13 residues. J gave up 5 bases and V 4 bases, and 4 bases lay outside the gene matches. CDR3: CASSNGQGHEQYF. The CDR3 bases are TGTGCCAGTAGTAACGGACAGGGCCACGAGCAGTACTTC. Using reference TRBV19 and TRBJ2-7 for the parts outside the CDR3, the full variable domain is DGGITQSPKYLFRKEGQNVTLSCEQNLNHDAMYWYRQDPGQGLRLIYYSQIVNDFQKGDIAEGYSVSREKKESFPLTVTSAQKNPTAFYLCASSNGQGHEQYFGPGTRLTVT.

This chain uses TRBV27 with TRBJ2-1, with TRBD2 as a possible D gene (5 bases). Germline loops: CDR1 MNHEY, CDR2 SMNVEV (reference sequence). This CDR3 is built from 16 residues. The V and J ends lost 5 bases and 2 bases respectively, with 16 bases between them. CDR3 DNA sequence: TGTGCCAGCAGTCCTAGGGCGACTAAAGCCTACAATGAGCAGTTCTTC. Translated: CASSPRATKAYNEQFF.

This chain uses TRBV3-1 (or the pseudogene TRBV3-2) with TRBJ1-5, with D possibly TRBD1 on 6 matching bases. Trimming pared 0 bases from V and 7 bases from J, leaving 13 bases between. CDR3 length: 15 residues. CDR1 is LGHDT, CDR2 YNNKEL, per germline (reference sequence). The CDR3 sequence: CASSQDRTVSQPQHF. CDR3 coding DNA: TGTGCCAGCAGCCAAGATCGGACAGTATCCCAGCCCCAGCATTTT.

V usage is TRBV27 and J usage is TRBJ1-1; D call uncertain. Trimming cost V 7 bases and J 0 bases, with 12 bases left between them. Germline CDR1 and CDR2: MNHEY and SMNVEV (reference sequence). This CDR3 spans 14 amino acids. The DNA of the CDR3 is TGTGCCAGCAAAAAGCTTGAAATGAACACTGAAGCTTTCTTT. It codes for CASKKLEMNTEAFF.

The chain carries TRBV15 and TRBJ1-6, with 8 bases aligning to TRBD1. In germline, CDR1 is LNHNV, CDR2 YYDKDF (reference sequence). V lost 0 bases and J lost 10; bases outside the gene matches: 5. The CDR3 has 15 amino acids. CDR3 coding DNA: TGTGCCACCAGCAGAGATACAGGGGGACGATCACCCCTCCACTTT. Protein sequence: CATSRDTGGRSPLHF.

CDR3 sequence reads: CASSVDRGRYEQYF. In DNA, the CDR3 is TGTGCCAGCAGCGTAGACAGGGGCCGGTACGAGCAGTACTTC. V gene TRBV5-4 combines with J gene TRBJ2-7, with TRBD1 matching 8 bases. V lost 4 bases to trimming and J lost 4 bases; unmatched junction nucleotides: 7. Germline lookup yields CDR1 SGHNT and CDR2 YYREEE (reference sequence). This CDR3 is built from 14 residues.

The chain combines TRBV19 with TRBJ1-4, with no clear D. The CDR3 is made up of 13 amino acids. Trimming pared 6 bases from V and 7 bases from J, leaving 12 bases between. Germline V lookup: CDR1 LNHDA, CDR2 SQIVND (reference sequence). CDR3 region: CASRRTTGEKLFF. In nucleotides, the CDR3 is TGTGCCAGTAGGCGAACTACGGGTGAAAAACTGTTTTTT.

The chain is built from TRBV12-3 or TRBV12-4 and TRBJ2-3; D call uncertain. Between the trimmed V and J ends, which lost 3 bases and 2 bases, there was a span of 3 bases. The CDR3 extends over 12 amino acids. CDR3 protein: CASSFYTDTQYF. CDR3 nucleotide sequence: TGTGCCAGCAGTTTTTACACAGATACGCAGTATTTT.

This clone appeared a single time. The V and J genes are TRBV11-3 and TRBJ2-5, with D hard to call. Germline V gene lookup returns CDR1 SGHNT and CDR2 YENEEA. The CDR3 covers 12 residues. The V end lost 5 bases, the J end lost 5 bases, and 9 bases lay between the germline ends. The CDR3 spells CASSQSEETQYF. Here the CDR3 DNA reads TGTGCCAGCAGCCAAAGTGAGGAGACCCAGTACTTC.

CDR3 sequence reads: CASSVAGTGDTEAFF. CDR3 coding DNA: TGTGCCAGCAGCGTGGCCGGGACAGGGGACACTGAAGCTTTCTTT. The genes are TRBV9 and TRBJ1-1, with 10 bases lining up with TRBD1. V trimming: 2 bases; J trimming: 3 bases; junction bases outside the gene matches: 4. Per germline, CDR1 SGDLS and CDR2 YYNGEE. CDR3 length: 15 amino acids.

V and J are TRBV7-3 and TRBJ2-1; TRBD2 matches at 9 bases. V trimming: 2 bases; J trimming: 5 bases; junction bases outside the gene matches: 13. CDR1 is SGHTA and CDR2 is FQGTGA in the germline V gene. The CDR3 is made up of 18 amino acids. The CDR3 sequence: CASSLFQAAGGRDNEQFF. The CDR3 DNA sequence: TGTGCCAGCAGCTTATTTCAGGCGGCGGGAGGGCGGGACAATGAGCAGTTCTTC.

The chain recombines TRBV5-1 with TRBJ1-2, with 9 positions matching TRBD1. The CDR3 contains 15 residues. V was clipped by 1 base and J by 1 base; unmatched bases: 2. The germline gives CDR1 SGHRS, CDR2 YFSETQ. The CDR3 DNA is TGCGCCAGCAGCTTGCCGGACAGGGGTAACTATGGCTACACCTTC. Encoded protein: CASSLPDRGNYGYTF.

This clone was counted once. V and J are TRBV14 and TRBJ1-1; no reliable D call. Trimming removed 4 bases from V and 3 bases from J, with 9 bases in between. The germline V gene has CDR1 SGHDN and CDR2 FVKESK. CDR3 size: 13 residues. The CDR3 loop reads CASSPDGYTEAFF. In DNA, the CDR3 is TGTGCCAGCAGCCCCGACGGCTACACTGAAGCTTTCTTT.

This clone was detected only once. The rearrangement uses TRBV6-5 and TRBJ1-1, with unresolved D. The CDR3 sequence is 14 residues long. From germline, CDR1 is MNHEY and CDR2 SVGAGI. The ends were cut back, 6 bases at V and 0 bases at J, with 11 bases in the middle. DNA of the CDR3: TGTGCCAGCAGGCGCACAGTCATGAACACTGAAGCTTTCTTT. Amino acids: CASRRTVMNTEAFF.